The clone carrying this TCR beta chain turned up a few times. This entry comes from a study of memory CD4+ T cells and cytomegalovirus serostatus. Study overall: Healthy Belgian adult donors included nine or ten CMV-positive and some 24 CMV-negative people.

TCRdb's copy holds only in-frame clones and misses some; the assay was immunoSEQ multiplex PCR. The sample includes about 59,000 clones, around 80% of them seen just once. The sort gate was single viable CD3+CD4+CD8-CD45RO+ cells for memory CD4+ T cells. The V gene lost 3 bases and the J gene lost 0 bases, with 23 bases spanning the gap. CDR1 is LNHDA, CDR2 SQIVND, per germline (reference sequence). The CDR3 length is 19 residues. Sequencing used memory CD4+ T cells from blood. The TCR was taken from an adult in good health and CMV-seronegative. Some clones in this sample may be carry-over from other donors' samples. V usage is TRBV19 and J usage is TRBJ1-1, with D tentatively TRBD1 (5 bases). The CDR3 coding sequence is TGTGCCAGTAGTATCCTACCGGGACGGGGTAAAGGCTTGAACACTGAAGCTTTCTTT. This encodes CASSILPGRGKGLNTEAFF.